Only a few counts were recorded for the clone carrying this TCR beta chain. The ends were cut back, 1 base at V and 8 bases at J, with 11 bases in the middle. Germline CDR1 SGHAT, CDR2 FQNNGV. This CDR3 region has 14 residues. Data came from immunoSEQ multiplex PCR; TCRdb stores just in-frame clones and leaves some out. Here the sample spans approximately 210,000 clones, 70% to 85% being singletons. The data derive from a study of blood T cell repertoires in COVID-19. Study at large: Donors in the United States, Italy and Spain gave samples during acute or convalescent COVID-19. PBMCs, B-cell-depleted T cells, or T cells provided the cDNA or gDNA that made up the material.

Grouping used clinical history reported by participants in a survey and questionnaire. This clonotype was sampled from a woman aged 55-69 years who had recovered from COVID-19. Source material: PBMCs or T cells enriched from blood (not recorded which). J is TRBJ1-4 and V is TRBV11-2, with a possible D match to TRBD1 (5 bases). CDR3 bases: TGTGCCAGCAGCTTAGGTCAGGGAACCGAAAAACTGTTTTTT. Amino acids: CASSLGQGTEKLFF. Full variable domain (rest looked up from reference TRBV11-2 and TRBJ1-4): EAGVAQSPRYKIIEKRQSVAFWCNPISGHATLYWYQQILGQGPKLLIQFQNNGVVDDSQLPKDRFSAERLKGVDSTLKIQPAKLEDSAVYLCASSLGQGTEKLFFGSGTQLSVL.